This TCR beta chain was recorded in a study of T cells in Graves' hyperthyroidism and ophthalmopathy. The overall study: The authors collected peripheral blood at initial diagnosis, before any treatment.

Regions amplified from RNA transcripts were the TCR beta CDR3 regions. First-round RT-PCR of the TCR CDR3 relied on the HTBI primer set. A single record per CDR3 protein comes from TCRdb applying MiXCR to the multiplex PCR reads. Of some 380,000 distinct CDR3 sequences listed, roughly 14% are singletons. The V end lost 4 bases, the J end lost 16 bases, and 14 bases lay between the germline ends. The CDR3 is made up of 12 amino acids. Germline CDR1 and CDR2: SGHAT and FQNNGV. Concerning this clonotype: This may stem from a read error, because a much larger clone lies one nucleotide away.

Sequencing used blood. V is TRBV11-2 and J is TRBJ1-6; TRBD1 might be the D (5 bases). The receptor was isolated from a man aged 25 to 40 with Graves' hyperthyroidism that later progressed to Graves' ophthalmopathy. The CDR3 DNA follows: TGTGCCAGCAGCTGGGGCAGGGCCCTTCTCCACTTT. Protein sequence: CASSWGRALLHF.